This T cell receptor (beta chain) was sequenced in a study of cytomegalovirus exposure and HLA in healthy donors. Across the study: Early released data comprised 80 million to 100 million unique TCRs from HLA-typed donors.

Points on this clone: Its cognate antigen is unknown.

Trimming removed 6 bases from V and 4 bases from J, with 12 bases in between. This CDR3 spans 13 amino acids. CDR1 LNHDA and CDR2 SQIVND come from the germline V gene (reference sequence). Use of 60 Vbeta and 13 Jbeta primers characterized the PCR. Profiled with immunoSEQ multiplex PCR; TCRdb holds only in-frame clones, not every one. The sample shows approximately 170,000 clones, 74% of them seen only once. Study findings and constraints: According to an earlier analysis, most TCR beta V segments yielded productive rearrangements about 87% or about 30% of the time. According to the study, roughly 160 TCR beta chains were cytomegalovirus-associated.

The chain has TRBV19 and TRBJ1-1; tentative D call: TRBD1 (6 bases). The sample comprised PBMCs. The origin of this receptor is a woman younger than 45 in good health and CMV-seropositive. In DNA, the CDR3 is TGTGCCAGTAGGTCAGGGGCCGGCACTGAAGCTTTCTTT. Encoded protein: CASRSGAGTEAFF.